This T cell receptor (beta chain) emerged from a study of blood T cell repertoires in COVID-19 (dated by TCRdb to about 2020). Context from the whole study: Samples covering the acute and convalescent phases of COVID-19 were provided by collaborators in the United States, Italy and Spain. The material from the prospective study consisted of cDNA or gDNA derived from T cells, B-cell-depleted T cells, or PBMCs. Deeply sampled blood TCRbeta repertoires from subjects exposed to, actively infected with, or recovered from COVID-19 were included in the dataset. The repertoires were released in a freely available public database meant as a resource for research on the immune response to SARS-CoV-2. The samples were drawn from the first 160 participants of the ongoing ImmuneRACE study and from some 1,300 subjects provided by 6 global collaborators. Nearly every sample came with metadata listing a de-identified subject ID, COVID-19 status, age in years and sex. Where HLA class I and class II types were available, the types were taken from metadata supplied by the sample provider, not from assay-based typing.

The immunoSEQ Assay, a bias-controlled multiplex PCR, was used to amplify TCRbeta CDR3 regions from genomic DNA. The original pipeline was this. Nucleated cell counts per sample were estimated from amplification of reference gene primers within the assay. To quantify the absolute abundance of each unique TCRbeta CDR3 rearrangement, sequence reads were collapsed and filtered. For each sample, productive Simpson clonality was calculated as the square root of Simpson's diversity index across productive rearrangements. Sourced from immuneACCESS, this table was stored by TCRdb with only in-frame sequences that have V and J called. A share of the clones is absent; for the studies checked, an unresolved V gene accounts for under half, and the remainder has no known explanation. The DNA gave D and trimming, while V, J and clone size come from that table. For this sample the table gives roughly 49,000 clones, of which approximately 93% were detected only once. About 1% of the sample comes from the top ten.

A note on this clone: It lacks a known antigen. Within one base of it there is no much larger clone, and no base qualities were kept.

One collaborating source in Seattle enrolled patients while the patients were actively infected and followed the patients over time throughout the course of disease. Whole blood was collected in K2EDTA tubes by collaborating institutions according to the institutions' own protocols. For TCRbeta analysis, collaborators shipped samples in one of three forms: frozen whole blood, isolated PBMCs, or DNA extracted from either of those sample types. General study outcomes and caveats: How much clinical and demographic metadata was included differed by source and by participant, and the metadata was provided uncurated.

According to the germline V gene, CDR1 reads SGHTA and CDR2 reads FQGNSA. Including cysteine and phenylalanine, the CDR3 has 15 amino acids. The kept DNA is CDR3 alone, 45 bases in frame from the first base. Relative to germline, V is missing 6 bases and J is missing 6 bases, with 9 bases of the junction outside any gene match. The sequence links TRBV7-2 to TRBJ2-1, with 9 middle bases fitting TRBD2. The sample was peripheral blood. The clonotype originates from a man in his 60s with COVID-19, enrolled during active disease. The CDR3 region has the sequence CASRRPAGGPNEQFF. The nucleotide sequence is TGTGCCAGCAGACGACCTGCGGGGGGGCCCAATGAGCAGTTCTTC. The reference TRBV7-2 and TRBJ2-1 proteins fill in what lies around the CDR3, so the full variable domain reads GAGVSQSPSNKVTEKGKDVELRCDPISGHTALYWYRQSLGQGLEFLIYFQGNSAPDKSGLPSDRFSAERTGGSVSTLTIQRTQQEDSAVYLCASRRPAGGPNEQFFGPGTRLTVL.